The 10 T cell receptor beta chains given below trace back to one sample, sequenced in a study of molecular identifiers for immune sequencing clone quantification. Using its own MiXCR run on the PCR reads, TCRdb lists one record per CDR3 protein. The table lists hundreds of thousands of distinct CDR3 sequences, about 20% of them singletons, with 0.85% to 0.9% in the top ten. Sequencing input: naive CD8+ T cells from blood, with Jurkat cell RNA spiked in. Subset described: FACS-sorted CD8+CD4-CCR7+CD45RA+ naive T cells. The source is a human donor in good health. Some libraries in this study had Jurkat cell RNA spiked in.

This rearrangement joins TRBV9 to TRBJ2-1; weak D call: TRBD2 (6 bases). Germline-derived CDR1 and CDR2 are SGDLS and YYNGEE. This CDR3 comprises 15 residues. V lost 4 bases to trimming and J lost 4 bases, with 15 bases between them. In DNA form, the CDR3 reads TGTGCCAGCAGCCCCTTGCTAGCGACTTACAATGAGCAGTTCTTC. Its protein product is CASSPLLATYNEQFF. The variable domain in full, completed from reference TRBV9 and TRBJ2-1, reads DSGVTQTPKHLITATGQRVTLRCSPRSGDLSVYWYQQSLDQGLQFLIQYYNGEERAKGNILERFSAQQFPDLHSELNLSSLELGDSALYFCASSPLLATYNEQFFGPGTRLTVL.

The J gene is TRBJ2-3, the V gene TRBV27; D ambiguous. Germline V gene data show CDR1 as MNHEY and CDR2 as SMNVEV (reference sequence). Between the trimmed V and J ends, which lost 3 bases and 0 bases, there was a span of 13 bases. The CDR3 is 16 residues long. As DNA, the CDR3 is TGTGCCAGCAGTTTTTACCTGGCAGCCAGCACAGATACGCAGTATTTT. Translated, it gives CASSFYLAASTDTQYF.

The V gene is TRBV6-5, the J gene TRBJ1-1, with a tentative D call TRBD1 (6 bases). There are 15 residues in the CDR3. Germline CDR1 MNHEY, CDR2 SVGAGI. The ends were cut back, 5 bases at V and 8 bases at J, with 21 bases in the middle. This chain's CDR3 is CASSHRPGVLSEAFF. CDR3 DNA: TGTGCCAGCAGTCACCGTCCAGGGGTACTCTCCGAAGCTTTCTTT.

The chain has TRBV28 and TRBJ1-5; 7 bases match TRBD1. This CDR3 has 15 residues. The junction had 7 bases not matched to a gene; V was cut back by 8 bases and J by 0 bases. Germline assignment: CDR1 MDHEN and CDR2 SYDVKM. The CDR3 sequence is CASEFRGYSNQPQHF. The CDR3 nucleotides read TGTGCCAGCGAGTTCAGGGGGTATAGCAATCAGCCCCAGCATTTT.

In its sample, this clonotype was seen many times. This chain uses TRBV9 with TRBJ2-7; a possible D gene is TRBD1 (6 bases). The V end was cut by 0 bases, the J end by 5 bases, with 12 bases between. Germline V gives CDR1 SGDLS, CDR2 YYNGEE. The CDR3 covers 14 residues. CDR3 residues: CASSVGGQLDEQYF. The CDR3 coding sequence is TGTGCCAGCAGCGTAGGAGGACAGCTCGACGAGCAGTACTTC.

This clonotype was seen only a few times. V usage is TRBV4-2 and J usage is TRBJ1-6, with unresolved D. CDR1 is LGHNA, CDR2 YNFKEQ, per germline. CDR3 length: 17 residues. The ends were cut back, 0 bases at V and 5 bases at J, with 14 bases in the middle. The CDR3 loop reads CASSQDLAADDNSPLHF. CDR3 bases: TGTGCCAGCAGCCAAGATCTGGCAGCGGACGATAATTCACCCCTCCACTTT.

Points on this clonotype: Possible read error: a much larger clone is one base away. V is TRBV6-2 or TRBV6-3 and J is TRBJ1-6; a weak D match, TRBD1 (6 bases). The CDR3 is 14 residues long. V gave up 1 base and J gave up 10 bases, with 11 bases separating them. CDR1 and CDR2 from the germline V gene are MNHEY and SVGEGT. For the CDR3, the DNA is TGTGCCAGCAGTTACTTGACAGGCGGGTCACCCCTCCACTTT. This sequence encodes CASSYLTGGSPLHF.

This clonotype has ten or more counts. The V call is TRBV9, the J call TRBJ2-7; no definite D call. The CDR3 is 14 residues long. Germline V gives CDR1 SGDLS, CDR2 YYNGEE. V lost 4 bases and J 0 bases, leaving 11 bases between the germline ends. The chain's CDR3 is CASSPHTDSYEQYF. The CDR3 nucleotides are TGTGCCAGCAGCCCACACACGGACTCCTACGAGCAGTACTTC.

This clonotype has a count of ten or more. This chain joins TRBV12-3 or TRBV12-4 and TRBJ1-1, with a possible D match to TRBD1 (5 bases). Trimming took 7 bases from V and 5 from J, leaving 14 bases between them. This CDR3 spans 13 amino acids. The CDR3 region has the DNA TGTGCCAGCAATCAGGGTGCGTGGACTGAAGCTTTCTTT. This sequence encodes CASNQGAWTEAFF.

As to this clonotype: The final CDR3 position lacks the conserved phenylalanine or tryptophan, pointing to a likely read error. The rearrangement uses TRBV29-1 and TRBJ1-2, with 7 bases identical to TRBD1. The CDR3 extends over 14 amino acids. The V gene's germline CDR1 is SQVTM and CDR2 ANQGSEA. The V gene end was trimmed by 5 bases and the J gene end by 0 bases; junction bases not matched to a gene: 6. The CDR3 protein is CSVSGTVANYGYTS. The CDR3 nucleotides read TGCAGCGTTTCAGGGACAGTGGCTAACTATGGCTACACCTCC.